What follows are 11 T cell receptor beta chains derived from one specimen sequenced in a study of T cells in Graves' hyperthyroidism and ophthalmopathy. Researchers amplified the TCR beta CDR3 regions from RNA transcripts. The HTBI primer set was used in a first-round RT-PCR of the TCR CDR3. TCRdb independently ran MiXCR on the multiplex PCR reads; one entry per CDR3 protein. The sample carries under 350,000 distinct CDR3 sequences, under 25% recorded once. Sequencing was done on a sample of blood. The origin of the receptors is a woman aged 45-59 years with Graves' hyperthyroidism.

The sample holds many counts of this clonotype. The chain links TRBV11-2 to TRBJ1-5, with 8 positions matching TRBD1. The CDR3 runs 16 residues. Trimming took 1 base from V and 0 from J; bases not matched to a gene: 2. CDR1 SGHAT and CDR2 FQNNGV come from the germline V gene. The CDR3 DNA follows: TGTGCCAGCAGCTTAGGGGGGACAGGTAGCAATCAGCCCCAGCATTTT. Its protein product is CASSLGGTGSNQPQHF.

This clonotype was seen once. The chain is built from TRBV6-5 and TRBJ2-1; D is uncertain. Trimming stripped 0 bases from V and 8 bases from J, with 17 bases between. Germline V lookup: CDR1 MNHEY, CDR2 SVGAGI. The CDR3 has 16 amino acids. CDR3 DNA sequence: TGTGCCAGCAGTTACTCGATCCTAGAGGCTTGGGATGAGCAGTTCTTC. Protein product: CASSYSILEAWDEQFF.

This chain links TRBV5-1 with TRBJ2-3, with a weak D call TRBD1 (6 bases). CDR1 SGHRS and CDR2 YFSETQ come from the germline V gene. The CDR3 length is 17 residues. Between the trimmed V and J ends, which lost 4 bases and 5 bases, there was a span of 23 bases. The CDR3 here is CASSLMGTPSTVDTQYF. The CDR3 nucleotides read TGCGCCAGCAGCCTGATGGGGACACCATCGACGGTAGATACGCAGTATTTT.

This clonotype was seen at least ten times. The chain uses TRBV28 and TRBJ1-5; TRBD1 might be the D (6 bases). The length of the CDR3 is 15 residues. CDR1 and CDR2 (germline): MDHEN, SYDVKM. Trimming pared 2 bases from V and 5 bases from J, leaving 13 bases between. CDR3 in DNA: TGTGCCAGCAGTTTAGGGGGCGCGGTGGATCAGCCCCAGCATTTT. Translated, it gives CASSLGGAVDQPQHF.

This clonotype has a count of ten or more. Here the CDR3 DNA reads TGCAGTGCTAGACCTCCAGGGGGAGGCTACAATGAGCAGTTCTTC. Protein product: CSARPPGGGYNEQFF. The chain carries TRBV20-1 and TRBJ2-1; D possibly corresponds to TRBD1 (7 bases). Trimming pared 2 bases from V and 3 bases from J, leaving 14 bases between. Looked up from germline, CDR1 is DFQATT and CDR2 is SNEGSKA (reference sequence). The CDR3 loop spans 15 amino acids.

As for this clonotype: An end of the junction differs from the germline gene, which may be a read error. The chain is built from TRBV6-1 and TRBJ2-3, with 7 bases lining up with TRBD2. The CDR3 runs to 15 residues. Germline CDR1 MNHNS, CDR2 SASEGT. In DNA, the CDR3 is TGTGCCAGCAGTGAACAAGCGGGAAGCATAGATACGCAGTATTTT. Amino acid sequence: CASSEQAGSIDTQYF.

The chain employs TRBV13 and TRBJ2-3; D not certain. The CDR3 runs 16 residues. Germline V gene lookup returns CDR1 PRHDT and CDR2 FYEKMQ (reference sequence). Trimming cost V 1 base and J 1 base, with 12 bases left between them. In DNA form, the CDR3 reads TGTGCCAGCAGCTTAGAGACTTTTTATGGCACAGATACGCAGTATTTT. It yields the protein CASSLETFYGTDTQYF.

The chain couples TRBV20-1 to TRBJ2-1; a weak D match, TRBD2 (6 bases). V was cut by 6 bases and J by 0 bases, with 9 bases left in between. The CDR3 is 13 residues long. Germline CDR1 reads DFQATT; CDR2 reads SNEGSKA (reference sequence). CDR3 sequence reads: CSAPRGSYNEQFF. The CDR3 nucleotides read TGCAGTGCCCCGCGGGGCTCCTACAATGAGCAGTTCTTC.

This clonotype was recorded many times. The rearrangement uses TRBV18 and TRBJ1-1; no clear D. CDR1 is KGHSH, CDR2 LQKENI, per germline. V was clipped by 6 bases and J by 8 bases, with 13 bases between them. This CDR3 region has 12 residues. The CDR3 sequence is CASSTVSSEAFF. In nucleotides, the CDR3 is TGTGCCAGCTCCACCGTGTCCAGCGAAGCTTTCTTT. Drawing the rest from reference TRBV18 and TRBJ1-1, the complete variable domain is NAGVMQNPRHLVRRRGQEARLRCSPMKGHSHVYWYRQLPEEGLKFMVYLQKENIIDESGMPKERFSAEFPKEGPSILRIQQVVRGDSAAYFCASSTVSSEAFFGQGTRLTVV.

Regarding this clonotype: Since a much larger clone is just one base distant, this may be a read error. This chain connects TRBV5-5 to TRBJ2-1; D possibly uses TRBD1 or TRBD2 (6 bases each). The CDR3 spans 14 residues. V was cut by 3 bases and J by 12 bases, with 19 bases left in between. Germline values: CDR1 SGHKS, CDR2 YYEKEE (reference sequence). CDR3 residues: CASSYLPGAGGQFF. CDR3 coding DNA: TGTGCCAGCAGCTACCTCCCGGGGGCCGGTGGGCAGTTCTTC.

This sequence joins TRBV19 and TRBJ2-3, with TRBD2 matching 13 bases. CDR1 LNHDA and CDR2 SQIVND come from the germline V gene (reference sequence). With 7 bases clipped from V and 8 bases from J, the junction kept 12 bases outside the gene matches. The CDR3 runs to 16 residues. In DNA form, the CDR3 reads TGTGCCAGTACCCCCGGACTAGCGGGAGAGTTCGGTACGCAGTATTTT. It encodes CASTPGLAGEFGTQYF.